This entry lists 12 T cell receptor beta chains sequenced from one sample in a study of low-dose radiotherapy and immunotherapy resistance in tumors. Alpha- and beta-chain coverage of first-strand cDNA came from TRAV- and TRBV-specific primers. With a V-primer adapter and a constant-region primer, TCRs were amplified for about 22 PCR cycles. TCRdb analysed the reads with MiXCR anew, one entry per CDR3 protein. This table has some 88,000 distinct CDR3 sequences, roughly 9% appearing once. Time point defined: before trial treatment. The input for sequencing was PBMCs, taken before treatment. These receptors were taken from a male donor with prostate cancer.

This clonotype was detected many times. The chain combines TRBV4-2 with TRBJ2-7; 7 bases are a match to TRBD2. CDR3 length: 17 amino acids. Germline lookup yields CDR1 LGHNA and CDR2 YNFKEQ. V was clipped by 0 bases and J by 0 bases; unmatched bases: 8. The CDR3 region has the DNA TGTGCCAGCAGCCAAGATCTCGCAGCGGGGTACTCCTACGAGCAGTACTTC. Translated, it gives CASSQDLAAGYSYEQYF.

This clonotype has ten or more counts. The rearrangement uses TRBV28 and TRBJ2-5, with 8 bases matching TRBD1. The CDR3 runs 17 residues. V lost 7 bases and J lost 1; bases outside the gene matches: 14. CDR1 is MDHEN and CDR2 is SYDVKM in the germline V gene. CDR3 residues: CASNLNPDRGTQETQYF. The CDR3 nucleotides are TGTGCCAGCAACCTTAACCCTGACAGGGGCACCCAAGAGACCCAGTACTTC.

This clonotype came up many times. CDR3 sequence reads: CASSADPGEGSDEQFF. CDR3 in DNA: TGTGCCAGCAGCGCAGACCCCGGTGAAGGTAGCGATGAGCAGTTCTTC. This sequence joins TRBV9 and TRBJ2-1, with D possibly matching TRBD2 (5 bases). V was cut by 3 bases and J by 8 bases, with 21 bases left in between. CDR3 length equals 16 residues. Germline CDR1 and CDR2: SGDLS and YYNGEE.

This clonotype was found a few times. J is TRBJ2-4 and V is TRBV12-1; the table assigns TRBD1, which was not confirmed against the DNA. TRBV12-1 represents a pseudogene. This CDR3 has 16 residues. The CDR3 here is CASSPREGEAKNIQYF. CDR3 in DNA: TGTGCCAGCAGCCCCCGGGAAGGGGAGGCCAAAAACATTCAGTACTTC.

About this clonotype itself: A far larger clone is one base from this, pointing to a likely read error. The chain carries TRBV6-8 and TRBJ2-5, with D possibly TRBD1 on 5 matching bases. Germline V gene data show CDR1 as MNHGY and CDR2 as SAAAGT. The CDR3 is 15 residues long. CDR3 DNA: TGTGCCAGCAGTTACTCGTCAGGGTGGCAAGAGATCCAGTACTTC. This encodes CASSYSSGWQEIQYF.

This clonotype was found many times. The chain has TRBV5-5 and TRBJ2-2; D is tentatively TRBD1 or TRBD2 (5 bases each). Trimming shortened V by 4 bases and J by 3 bases, and 16 bases separated the two germline ends. The CDR3 contains 16 residues. Per germline, CDR1 SGHKS and CDR2 YYEKEE (reference sequence). Written as DNA, the CDR3 is TGTGCCAGCAGCATGCAGAGGGGAGCCTACACCGGGGAGCTGTTTTTT. Translated: CASSMQRGAYTGELFF.

This clonotype came up many times. The chain uses TRBV18 and TRBJ2-3; a weak D match, TRBD1 (5 bases). CDR1 and CDR2 from the germline V gene are KGHSH and LQKENI. The V end lost 0 bases, the J end lost 0 bases, and 7 bases lay between the germline ends. The CDR3 runs to 15 residues. CDR3 sequence: CASSPPAGSTDTQYF. The CDR3 DNA reads as TGTGCCAGCTCACCACCGGCAGGGAGCACAGATACGCAGTATTTT.

This clonotype has a count of ten or more. The rearrangement uses TRBV20-1 and TRBJ2-4, with a tentative D call TRBD2 (6 bases). Looked up from germline, CDR1 is DFQATT and CDR2 is SNEGSKA (reference sequence). V gave up 6 bases and J gave up 0 bases, with 15 bases separating them. The CDR3 covers 15 residues. This CDR3 is CSATRTGVAKNIQYF. The CDR3 bases are TGCAGTGCGACACGGACGGGGGTAGCCAAAAACATTCAGTACTTC.

This clonotype has at least ten counts. The chain employs TRBV19 and TRBJ2-3; the D gene is possibly TRBD2 (5 bases). Germline CDR1 and CDR2: LNHDA and SQIVND (reference sequence). CDR3 length: 13 amino acids. Trimming shortened V by 5 bases and J by 5 bases, and 11 bases separated the two germline ends. The CDR3 here is CASSVPGLDTQYF. Written as DNA, the CDR3 is TGTGCCAGTAGTGTGCCGGGATTAGATACGCAGTATTTT.

This clonotype was observed a few times. The chain combines TRBV7-9 with TRBJ2-5, with a weak D call TRBD2 (5 bases). The CDR3 covers 14 residues. V gave up 5 bases and J gave up 5 bases, with 15 bases separating them. CDR1 is SEHNR, CDR2 FQNEAQ, per germline (reference sequence). CDR3 amino acids: CASSHYGVWETQYF. Written as DNA, the CDR3 is TGTGCCAGCAGCCACTACGGGGTGTGGGAGACCCAGTACTTC.

This clonotype came up many times. CDR3 protein: CASSRRRLAGLNTGELFF. As DNA, the CDR3 is TGTGCCAGCAGCCGAAGACGACTAGCGGGACTAAACACCGGGGAGCTGTTTTTT. The chain links TRBV7-2 to TRBJ2-2; 11 bases align to TRBD2. This CDR3 contains 18 residues. With 5 bases clipped from V and 2 bases from J, the junction kept 10 bases outside the gene matches. The germline V gene encodes CDR1 SGHTA and CDR2 FQGNSA.

DNA for the CDR3: TGCGCCAGCAGCCAAGGTCTGGGGGGCGAGGTTAAGCACGAGCAGTACTTC. Residues: CASSQGLGGEVKHEQYF. V gene TRBV4-3 combines with J gene TRBJ2-7; D is tentatively TRBD1 or TRBD2 (6 bases each). The V end was cut by 1 base, the J end by 5 bases, with 21 bases between. Germline values: CDR1 LGHNA, CDR2 YSLEER. CDR3 length: 17 amino acids.